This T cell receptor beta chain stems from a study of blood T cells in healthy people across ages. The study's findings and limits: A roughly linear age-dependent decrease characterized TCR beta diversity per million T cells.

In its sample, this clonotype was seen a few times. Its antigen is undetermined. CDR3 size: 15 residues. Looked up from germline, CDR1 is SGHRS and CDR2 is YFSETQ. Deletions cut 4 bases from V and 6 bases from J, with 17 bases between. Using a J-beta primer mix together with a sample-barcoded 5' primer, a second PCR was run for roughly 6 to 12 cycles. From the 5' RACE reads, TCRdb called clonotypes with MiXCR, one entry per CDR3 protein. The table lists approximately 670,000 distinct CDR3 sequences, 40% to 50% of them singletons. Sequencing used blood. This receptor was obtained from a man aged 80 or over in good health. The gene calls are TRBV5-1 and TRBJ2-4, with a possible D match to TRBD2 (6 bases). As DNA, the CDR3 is TGCGCCAGCAGCCCCGGGAGCTCGGGGCTAAACATTCAGTACTTC. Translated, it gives CASSPGSSGLNIQYF.